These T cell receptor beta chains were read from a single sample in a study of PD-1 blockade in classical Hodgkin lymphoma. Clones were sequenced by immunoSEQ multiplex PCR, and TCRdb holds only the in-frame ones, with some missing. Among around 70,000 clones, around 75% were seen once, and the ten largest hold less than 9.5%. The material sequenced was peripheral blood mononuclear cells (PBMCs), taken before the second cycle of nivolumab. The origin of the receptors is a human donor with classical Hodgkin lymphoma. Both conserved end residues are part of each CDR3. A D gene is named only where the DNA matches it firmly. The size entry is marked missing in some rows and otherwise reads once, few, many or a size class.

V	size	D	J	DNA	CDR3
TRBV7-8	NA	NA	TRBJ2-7	TGTGCCAGCCGTTCCGCGGGGCAAAACTCCTACGAGCAGTACTTC	CASRSAGQNSYEQYF
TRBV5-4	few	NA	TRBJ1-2	TGTGCCAGCAGCCGCTCGGGCTGGTTCTATGGCTACACCTTC	CASSRSGWFYGYTF
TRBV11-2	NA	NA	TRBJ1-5	TGTGCCAGCAGCTCACGGTTCGGGGATCAGCCCCAGCATTTT	CASSSRFGDQPQHF
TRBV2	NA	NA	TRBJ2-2	TGTGCCCGAGGGGCAGTTAGCACCGGGGAGCTGTTTTTT	CARGAVSTGELFF
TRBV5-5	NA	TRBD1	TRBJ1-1	TGTGCCAGCAGCCTGGGACAGGGCAGATATGAAGCTTTCTTT	CASSLGQGRYEAFF
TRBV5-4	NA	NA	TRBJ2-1	TGTGCCAGCAGCTCCCCCTCACCTAATGAGCAGTTCTTC	CASSSPSPNEQFF
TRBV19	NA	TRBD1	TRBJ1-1	TGTGCCAGTAGCGACAGGGCGAACACTGAAGCTTTCTTT	CASSDRANTEAFF
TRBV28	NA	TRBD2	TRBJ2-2	TGTGCCAGCAGTCCTTTAGCGGGAGAAGGGACCGGGGAGCTGTTTTTT	CASSPLAGEGTGELFF
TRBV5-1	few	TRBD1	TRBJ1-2	TGCGCCAGCAGTTCCGACGGACAGGGAAATTCTGGCTACACCTTC	CASSSDGQGNSGYTF
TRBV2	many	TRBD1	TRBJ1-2	TGTGCCAGCATAAACTCTCCAGGGGGCAGCGATGGCTACACCTTC	CASINSPGGSDGYTF
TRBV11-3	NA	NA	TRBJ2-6	TGTGCCAGCAGCCACGGACGTCCCTCTGGGGCCAACGTCCTGACTTTC	CASSHGRPSGANVLTF
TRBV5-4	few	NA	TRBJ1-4	TGTGCCAGCAGCTCGCCAGGGTCGGCTAATGAAAAACTGTTTTTT	CASSSPGSANEKLFF
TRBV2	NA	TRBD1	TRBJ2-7	TGTGCCAGCAGTCTAGGGACAGGGGGCTCCTACGAGCAGTACTTC	CASSLGTGGSYEQYF
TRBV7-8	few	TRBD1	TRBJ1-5	TGTGCCAGCAGCTTAGAGGGCAGGGGGCTAAGACAGCCCCAGCATTTT	CASSLEGRGLRQPQHF
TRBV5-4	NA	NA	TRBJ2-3	TGTGCCAGCAGCACCGCCCCCACAGATACGCAGTATTTT	CASSTAPTDTQYF
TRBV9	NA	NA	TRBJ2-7	TGTGCCAGCAGCGCCCCTGGACAAATCGAGCAGTACTTC	CASSAPGQIEQYF
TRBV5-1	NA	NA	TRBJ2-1	TGCGCCAGCAGCTTGGAGTCGAACTCCTACAATGAGCAGTTCTTC	CASSLESNSYNEQFF
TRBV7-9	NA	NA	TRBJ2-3	TGTGCCAGCAGCTTGACAGGAGGGCCAGATACGCAGTATTTT	CASSLTGGPDTQYF
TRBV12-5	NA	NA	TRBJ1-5	TGTGCTAGTGGGGGGTTACCGGGTCAGCCCCAGCATTTT	CASGGLPGQPQHF
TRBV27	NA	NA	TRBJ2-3	TGTGCCAGCAGTTTAATCAGGGAAATCAGTACAGATACGCAGTATTTT	CASSLIREISTDTQYF
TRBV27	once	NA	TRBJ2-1	TGTGCCAGCAGTTTATCCAGTAGCTATGAGCAGTTCTTC	CASSLSSSYEQFF
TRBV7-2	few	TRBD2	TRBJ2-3	TGTGCCAGCAGTCTAGCGGGGTCCACAGATACGCAGTATTTT	CASSLAGSTDTQYF
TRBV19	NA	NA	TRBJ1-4	TGTGCCAGTAGGCACACGGTCCTGGCTAATGAAAAACTGTTTTTT	CASRHTVLANEKLFF
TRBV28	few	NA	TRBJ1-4	TGTGCCAGCAGGAGGGATGCAACTAATGAAAAACTGTTTTTT	CASRRDATNEKLFF
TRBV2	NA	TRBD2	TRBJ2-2	TGTGCCAGCAGTGAAGCAAGCGGGAGTCTGCCCGGGGAGCTGTTTTTT	CASSEASGSLPGELFF
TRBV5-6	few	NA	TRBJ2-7	TGTGCCAGCAGCTCCCTCTCGACTGGCTGGAACGAGCAGTACTTC	CASSSLSTGWNEQYF
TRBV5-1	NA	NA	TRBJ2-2	TGCGCCAGCAGCTTGGTGGGTGCCGGGGAGCTGTTTTTT	CASSLVGAGELFF
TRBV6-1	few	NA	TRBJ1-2	TGTGCCAGCAGTGAAGGGGGCTATGGCTACACCTTC	CASSEGGYGYTF
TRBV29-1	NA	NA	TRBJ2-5	TGCAGCGCCGGAGAAGAGACCCAGTACTTC	CSAGEETQYF
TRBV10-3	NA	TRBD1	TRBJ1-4	TGTGCCATCAGCTCTGGACAGGGGGATAATGAAAAACTGTTTTTT	CAISSGQGDNEKLFF
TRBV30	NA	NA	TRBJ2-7	TGTGCCTGGAGTGACAGCTCCTACGAGCAGTACTTC	CAWSDSSYEQYF
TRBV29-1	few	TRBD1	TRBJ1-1	TGCAGCGTCGTGGATGGGACAGGTGGCACTGAAGCTTTCTTT	CSVVDGTGGTEAFF
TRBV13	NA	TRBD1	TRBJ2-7	TGTGCCAGCAGCCTTACCCGGACAGGCGACGAGCAGTACTTC	CASSLTRTGDEQYF
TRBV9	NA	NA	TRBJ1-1	TGTGCCAGCAGCGTACAGGAGGGCAGTGAAGCTTTCTTT	CASSVQEGSEAFF
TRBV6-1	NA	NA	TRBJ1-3	TGTGCCAGCAGTAGGGACGGTAACACCATATATTTT	CASSRDGNTIYF
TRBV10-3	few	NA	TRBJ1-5	TGTGCCATCAGGGACCACCCGGATCAGCCCCAGCATTTT	CAIRDHPDQPQHF
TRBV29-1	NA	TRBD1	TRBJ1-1	TGCAGCGTGACGACAGGGCGGGGCACTGAAGCTTTCTTT	CSVTTGRGTEAFF
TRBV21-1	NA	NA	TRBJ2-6	TGTGCCAGCAGCAAAGACGTGGGGGGGCCCGCAGGGAACGTCCTGACTTTC	CASSKDVGGPAGNVLTF
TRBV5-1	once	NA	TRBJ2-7	TGCGCCAGCAAGCCCCCGAGCAGTGGGAGCTCCTACGAGCAGTACTTC	CASKPPSSGSSYEQYF
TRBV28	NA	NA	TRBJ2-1	TGTGCCAGCAGTCTCCTAGGGGGGGCCCCCTACAATGAGCAGTTCTTC	CASSLLGGAPYNEQFF
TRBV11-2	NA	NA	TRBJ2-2	TGTGCCAGCAGCTTAGGAGGGACGGGCACCGGGGAGCTGTTTTTT	CASSLGGTGTGELFF
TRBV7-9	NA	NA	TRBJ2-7	TGTGCCAGCAGCCCCAACCGGGGGCGTTCCTACGAGCAGTACTTC	CASSPNRGRSYEQYF
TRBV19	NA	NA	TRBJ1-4	TGTGCCAGTAGTCTTCAGGGTGTTAATGAAAAACTGTTTTTT	CASSLQGVNEKLFF
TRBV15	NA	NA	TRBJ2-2	TGTGCCACCAGCAGAGCCATCGACAGGAACACCGGGGAGCTGTTTTTT	CATSRAIDRNTGELFF
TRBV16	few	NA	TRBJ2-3	TGTGCCAGCAGCCCGCTAGCGTTGAAAATCGGGACGAAGCTAGGGAAAAACACAGATACGCAGTATTTT	CASSPLALKIGTKLGKNTDTQYF